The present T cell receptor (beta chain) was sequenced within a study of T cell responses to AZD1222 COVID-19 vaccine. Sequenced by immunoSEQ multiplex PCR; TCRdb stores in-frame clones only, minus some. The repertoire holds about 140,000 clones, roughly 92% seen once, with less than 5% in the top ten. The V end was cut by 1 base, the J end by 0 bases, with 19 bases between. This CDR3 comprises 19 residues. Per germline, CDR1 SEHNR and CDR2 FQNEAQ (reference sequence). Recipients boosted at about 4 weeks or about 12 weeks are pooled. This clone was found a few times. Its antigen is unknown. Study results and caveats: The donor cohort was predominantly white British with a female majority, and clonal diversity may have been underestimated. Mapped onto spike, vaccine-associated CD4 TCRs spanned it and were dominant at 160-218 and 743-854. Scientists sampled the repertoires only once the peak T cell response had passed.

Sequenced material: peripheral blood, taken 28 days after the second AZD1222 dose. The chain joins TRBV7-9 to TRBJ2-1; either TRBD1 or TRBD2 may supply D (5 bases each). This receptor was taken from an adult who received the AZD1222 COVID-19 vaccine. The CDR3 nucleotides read TGTGCCAGCAGCTTAGTAGTGGGGGACCGCCAGAGCTCCTACAATGAGCAGTTCTTC. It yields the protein CASSLVVGDRQSSYNEQFF.